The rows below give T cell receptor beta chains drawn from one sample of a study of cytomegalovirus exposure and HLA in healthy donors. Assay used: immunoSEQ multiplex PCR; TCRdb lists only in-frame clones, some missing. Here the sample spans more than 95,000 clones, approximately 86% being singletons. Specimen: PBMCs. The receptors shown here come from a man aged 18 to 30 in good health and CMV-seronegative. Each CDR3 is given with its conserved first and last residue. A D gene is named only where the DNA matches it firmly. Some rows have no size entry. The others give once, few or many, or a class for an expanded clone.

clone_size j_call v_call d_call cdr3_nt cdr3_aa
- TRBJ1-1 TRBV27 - TGTGCCAGCAGTTTTGCGGGGGGAAGCGCTGAAGCTTTCTTT CASSFAGGSAEAFF
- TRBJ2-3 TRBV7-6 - TGTGCCAGCAGCCAACTGAGAGGAGATACGCAGTATTTT CASSQLRGDTQYF
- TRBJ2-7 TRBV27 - TGTGCCAGCAGTCCGCAGTACCGGCAGGGGAGCTCCTACGAGCAGTACTTC CASSPQYRQGSSYEQYF
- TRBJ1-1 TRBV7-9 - TGTGCCAGCAGTTGGGAGGGGACTGAAGCTTTCTTT CASSWEGTEAFF
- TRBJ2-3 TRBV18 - TGTGCCAGCTCACCAATACAGGGAGAAGATACGCAGTATTTT CASSPIQGEDTQYF
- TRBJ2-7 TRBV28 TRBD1 TGTGCCAGCAGTTTTGGGATACAGGGGCCCCCTAATAACGAGCAGTACTTC CASSFGIQGPPNNEQYF
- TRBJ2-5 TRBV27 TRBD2 TGTGCCAGCAGTTTCGGGACTAGCTTCCAAGAGACCCAGTACTTC CASSFGTSFQETQYF
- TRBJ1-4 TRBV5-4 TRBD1 TGTGCCAGCAGCTCCGACAGGGAGAGGGCTAATGAAAAACTGTTTTTT CASSSDRERANEKLFF
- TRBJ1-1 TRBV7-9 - TGTGCCAGCAGCCGCGACCGGGACATCGGATTCGAGGGCGCTGAAGCTTTCTTT CASSRDRDIGFEGAEAFF
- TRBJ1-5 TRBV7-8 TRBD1 TGTGCCAGCAGCTTGATGACAGGGAGCAATCAGCCCCAGCATTTT CASSLMTGSNQPQHF
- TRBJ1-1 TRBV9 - TGTGCCAGCAGCCGAGTGGGGGGGAGAGCTTTCTTT CASSRVGGRAFF
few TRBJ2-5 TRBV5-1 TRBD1 TGCGCCAGCAGCTTGGATCCTGACAGGGGAGGAAAGACCCAGTACTTC CASSLDPDRGGKTQYF
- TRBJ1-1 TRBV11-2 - TGTGCCAGCAGCTTAGATCAGGCACGGGAAGCTTTCTTT CASSLDQAREAFF
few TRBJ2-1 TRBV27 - TGTGCCAGCAGTTTAAGCAGGGTAAATGAGCAGTTCTTC CASSLSRVNEQFF
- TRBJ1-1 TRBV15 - TGTGCCACCAATGGCAGGAACACTGAAGCTTTCTTT CATNGRNTEAFF
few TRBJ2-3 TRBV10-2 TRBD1 TGCGCCAGCAGTTTGACAGGGGGCGCAGATACGCAGTATTTT CASSLTGGADTQYF
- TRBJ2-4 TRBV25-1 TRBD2 TGTGCCAGCAGTGATTGGACTATCGGGAGGGCCTCCATTCAGTACTTC CASSDWTIGRASIQYF
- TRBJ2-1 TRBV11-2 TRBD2 TGTGCCAGCAGCTTAGTAGCGGGAGGGCGGGCAGAGCAGTTCTTC CASSLVAGGRAEQFF
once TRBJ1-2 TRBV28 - TGTGCCTTCGGGGAGAGTTACTATGGCTACACCTTC CAFGESYYGYTF
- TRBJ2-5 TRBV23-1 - TGCGCCAGCAGCCACCTCCGGGATCATAAAGAGACCCAGTACTTC CASSHLRDHKETQYF
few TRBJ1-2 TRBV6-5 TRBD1 TGTGCCAGTGGGACAGGGTCAGGTGGGAACACCTTC CASGTGSGGNTF
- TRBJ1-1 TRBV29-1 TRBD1 TGCAGCGCTAGAGCTACAGGGGGCACTGAAGCTTTCTTT CSARATGGTEAFF
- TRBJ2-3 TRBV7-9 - TGTGCCAGCAGCTTCAGGGTACCGCATGCAGATACGCAGTATTTT CASSFRVPHADTQYF
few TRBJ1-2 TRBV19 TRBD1 TGTGCCAGTAGCAAGACAGGGGACTATGGCTACACCTTC CASSKTGDYGYTF
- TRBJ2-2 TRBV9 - TGTGCCAGCAGCGTAGCCGGAGCGAACACCGGGGAGCTGTTTTTT CASSVAGANTGELFF
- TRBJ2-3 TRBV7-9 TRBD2 TGTGCCAGCAGCTTAAGGCTAGCGGGAGCAGATACGCAGTATTTT CASSLRLAGADTQYF
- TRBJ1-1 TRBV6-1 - TGTGCCAGCAGTCCAGGGCTGAACACTGAAGCTTTCTTT CASSPGLNTEAFF
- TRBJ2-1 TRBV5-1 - TGCGCCAGCGCCCTGAGGGGGGAGCAGTTCTTC CASALRGEQFF
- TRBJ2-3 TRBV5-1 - TGCGCCAGCAGCTCCGGGGATACGCAGTATTTT CASSSGDTQYF
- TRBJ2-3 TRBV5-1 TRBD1 TGCGCCAGCAGCTCATTGGGGACAGGGGCCCCAGATACGCAGTATTTT CASSSLGTGAPDTQYF
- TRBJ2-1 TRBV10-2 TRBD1 TGCGCCAGCAGGGACCCCCGGAGGGGACAGGGCAATGAGCAGTTCTTC CASRDPRRGQGNEQFF
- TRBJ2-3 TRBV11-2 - TGTGCCAGCAGCCCCGCACTAGGGAAAGGGACAGATACGCAGTATTTT CASSPALGKGTDTQYF
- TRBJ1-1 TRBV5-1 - TGCGCCAGCAGCTTGGCTACAGTTAACACTGAAGCTTTCTTT CASSLATVNTEAFF
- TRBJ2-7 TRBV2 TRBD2 TGTGCCAGCAGTGCCTGGACTAGCGGGATTATCTCCTACGAGCAGTACTTC CASSAWTSGIISYEQYF
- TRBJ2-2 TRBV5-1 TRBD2 TGCGCCAGCAGCTTGGTAGCGGGCCAAGGGGCCGGGGAGCTGTTTTTT CASSLVAGQGAGELFF
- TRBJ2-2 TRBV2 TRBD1 TGTGCCAGCAGTGAGGGGGACAGGGCTAACACCGGGGAGCTGTTTTTT CASSEGDRANTGELFF
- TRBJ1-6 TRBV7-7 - TGTGCTAGCAGCTCCGTGGGAGGGGGGGGGCGGAATTCACCCCTCCACTTT CASSSVGGGGRNSPLHF
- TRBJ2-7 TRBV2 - TGTGCCAGCAGTCCGCGACAGGGACTCTCCGAGCAGTACTTC CASSPRQGLSEQYF
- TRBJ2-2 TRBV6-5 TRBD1 TGTGCCAGCACCGAACAGGGGTTGATCACCGGGGAGCTGTTTTTT CASTEQGLITGELFF
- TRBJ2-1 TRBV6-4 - TGTGCCAGCAGTGTGCGGGATAGCGGTGAGCAGTTCTTC CASSVRDSGEQFF
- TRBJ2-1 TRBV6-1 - TGTGCCAGCAGAAAGCGGCACTCCTACAATGAGCAGTTCTTC CASRKRHSYNEQFF
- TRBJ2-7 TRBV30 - TGTGCCTCCCGCCCAGGGGCGAGTGAGCAGTACTTC CASRPGASEQYF